These T cell receptor beta chains were read from a single sample in a study of OX40 agonist ivuxolimab in advanced cancers. Sequencing used immunoSEQ multiplex PCR; TCRdb keeps in-frame clones, though not all of them. The sample has 55,000 to 70,000 clones; roughly four fifths are singletons. Sequencing used CD4+ or CD8+ T cells sorted from blood, obtained in a trial of the OX40 agonist ivuxolimab. All receptors derive from an adult with an advanced solid tumor such as melanoma, head and neck, liver or kidney cancer. Both conserved end residues are part of each CDR3. D genes are given only for firm matches. Only some rows state a clone size, as once, few, many or a class for expanded clones.

CDR3nt: TGTGCCAGCAGTGCTTTACAGGTTTATAGCAATCAGCCCCAGCATTTT
CDR3aa: CASSALQVYSNQPQHF
d_gene: .
j_gene: TRBJ1-5
v_gene: TRBV6-1
abundance: .

CDR3nt: TGCAGCGTTGAAGGATTAGACAGGGGGATAGGAGAGACCCAGTACTTC
CDR3aa: CSVEGLDRGIGETQYF
d_gene: TRBD1
j_gene: TRBJ2-5
v_gene: TRBV29-1
abundance: .

CDR3nt: TGTGCCAGCAGTTTAAGAGGGGGCGGCACCGGGGAGCTGTTTTTT
CDR3aa: CASSLRGGGTGELFF
d_gene: TRBD1
j_gene: TRBJ2-2
v_gene: TRBV28
abundance: .

CDR3nt: TGCGCCAGCAGCTTGGGACTAGCGGGGGGGCCGACGGAGACCCAGTACTTC
CDR3aa: CASSLGLAGGPTETQYF
d_gene: TRBD2
j_gene: TRBJ2-5
v_gene: TRBV5-1
abundance: .

CDR3nt: TGTGCCAGCAGAACCGTCGGGGGCGAGACCCAGTACTTC
CDR3aa: CASRTVGGETQYF
d_gene: .
j_gene: TRBJ2-5
v_gene: TRBV5-4
abundance: .

CDR3nt: TGTGCCAGCAGTTCAGGGTATGGCTACACCTTC
CDR3aa: CASSSGYGYTF
d_gene: .
j_gene: TRBJ1-2
v_gene: TRBV6-1
abundance: .

CDR3nt: TGCGCCAGCAGCTTGGAGGGCGGCAACACCGGGGAGCTGTTTTTT
CDR3aa: CASSLEGGNTGELFF
d_gene: .
j_gene: TRBJ2-2
v_gene: TRBV5-1
abundance: .

CDR3nt: TGTGCCAGCAGCTTAAGAGGAGATGAGCAGTTCTTC
CDR3aa: CASSLRGDEQFF
d_gene: .
j_gene: TRBJ2-1
v_gene: TRBV7-6
abundance: .

CDR3nt: TGTGCCAGCAGCGTTACTAGCGAGGATACGCAGTATTTT
CDR3aa: CASSVTSEDTQYF
d_gene: TRBD2
j_gene: TRBJ2-3
v_gene: TRBV9
abundance: .

CDR3nt: TGTGCCAGCAGTGTAGTTAGCGGGGTCACAGATACGCAGTATTTT
CDR3aa: CASSVVSGVTDTQYF
d_gene: TRBD2
j_gene: TRBJ2-3
v_gene: TRBV6-1
abundance: .

CDR3nt: TGCGCCAGCAGCTTGGGAGGGGATGGGGGAAAACTGTTTTTT
CDR3aa: CASSLGGDGGKLFF
d_gene: .
j_gene: TRBJ1-4
v_gene: TRBV5-1
abundance: .

CDR3nt: TGTGCCAGTAGCGCCATCAGGGTTAGGAATGAGCAGTTCTTC
CDR3aa: CASSAIRVRNEQFF
d_gene: .
j_gene: TRBJ2-1
v_gene: TRBV19
abundance: few

CDR3nt: TGTGCCAGCAAGCAGGGGGACACTGAAGCTTTCTTT
CDR3aa: CASKQGDTEAFF
d_gene: TRBD1
j_gene: TRBJ1-1
v_gene: TRBV28
abundance: .

CDR3nt: TGTGCCAGCCAAAAGGGGATATTGTTACCCCTCCACTTT
CDR3aa: CASQKGILLPLHF
d_gene: .
j_gene: TRBJ1-6
v_gene: TRBV27
abundance: .

CDR3nt: TGTGCCAGCAGCTTAGTGGGGCAAGATTTTAACGAGCAGTACTTC
CDR3aa: CASSLVGQDFNEQYF
d_gene: .
j_gene: TRBJ2-7
v_gene: TRBV11-2
abundance: once

CDR3nt: TGTGCCAGCAGTTTATTCGGGGTTCGTAACGGGGCCAACGTCCTGACTTTC
CDR3aa: CASSLFGVRNGANVLTF
d_gene: .
j_gene: TRBJ2-6
v_gene: TRBV28
abundance: .

CDR3nt: TGTGCCAGCAGTTACTCGAAACAGGGCCGCTACGAGCAGTACTTC
CDR3aa: CASSYSKQGRYEQYF
d_gene: .
j_gene: TRBJ2-7
v_gene: TRBV6-5
abundance: .

CDR3nt: TGTGCCAGCTCGGACAGGGGAGGGGACACTGAAGCTTTCTTT
CDR3aa: CASSDRGGDTEAFF
d_gene: TRBD1
j_gene: TRBJ1-1
v_gene: TRBV18
abundance: once

CDR3nt: TGTGCCAGCAGTTACGCTCGTTTGGGAGATTCACCCCTCCACTTT
CDR3aa: CASSYARLGDSPLHF
d_gene: .
j_gene: TRBJ1-6
v_gene: TRBV6-5
abundance: .

CDR3nt: TGTGCCGAGAGGACAGCGGCGAACACTGAAGCTTTCTTT
CDR3aa: CAERTAANTEAFF
d_gene: .
j_gene: TRBJ1-1
v_gene: TRBV6-1
abundance: .

CDR3nt: TGTGCCAGCAGTGCTGGGGCTAGCGGGGTCTCCTACGAGCAGTACTTC
CDR3aa: CASSAGASGVSYEQYF
d_gene: TRBD2
j_gene: TRBJ2-7
v_gene: TRBV5-5
abundance: .

CDR3nt: TGCGCCAGCAGTGATGGAGGGGGGCGAACTACTGAAGCTTTCTTT
CDR3aa: CASSDGGGRTTEAFF
d_gene: .
j_gene: TRBJ1-1
v_gene: TRBV10-1
abundance: .

CDR3nt: TGCGCCAGCAGCCTCTTTAGTAGAGAAGAGACCCAGTACTTC
CDR3aa: CASSLFSREETQYF
d_gene: .
j_gene: TRBJ2-5
v_gene: TRBV5-1
abundance: .

CDR3nt: TGTGCCAGCAGCTTGGGAGGGCTCGAATCCTACGAGCAGTACTTC
CDR3aa: CASSLGGLESYEQYF
d_gene: TRBD2
j_gene: TRBJ2-7
v_gene: TRBV7-8
abundance: .

CDR3nt: TGTGCCAGCTCACCAGGAACAGACCCACAGTGGGGGGACTATGGCTACACCTTC
CDR3aa: CASSPGTDPQWGDYGYTF
d_gene: .
j_gene: TRBJ1-2
v_gene: TRBV18
abundance: once

CDR3nt: TGTGCCAGCTCACGGGACGGCCTCTCCTACGAGCAGTACTTC
CDR3aa: CASSRDGLSYEQYF
d_gene: .
j_gene: TRBJ2-7
v_gene: TRBV18
abundance: .

CDR3nt: TGCGCCAGCAGCTTCCGGTTAGGGTCGGGGGGGCCTCCCAATGAGCAGTTCTTC
CDR3aa: CASSFRLGSGGPPNEQFF
d_gene: TRBD2
j_gene: TRBJ2-1
v_gene: TRBV5-1
abundance: .

CDR3nt: TGTGCCAGTAGTATATCGGCAGGGACTAATGAAAAACTGTTTTTT
CDR3aa: CASSISAGTNEKLFF
d_gene: .
j_gene: TRBJ1-4
v_gene: TRBV19
abundance: .

CDR3nt: TGTGCCAGCAGCATAACACAGGGGGCGCGGACAGATACGCAGTATTTT
CDR3aa: CASSITQGARTDTQYF
d_gene: TRBD1
j_gene: TRBJ2-3
v_gene: TRBV5-6
abundance: few

CDR3nt: TGCGCCAGCAGCTTGGTAAATAGGGCCTACGAGCAGTACTTC
CDR3aa: CASSLVNRAYEQYF
d_gene: .
j_gene: TRBJ2-7
v_gene: TRBV5-1
abundance: once

CDR3nt: TGCGCCAGCAGCTTGCGACAGTTCACAGATACGCAGTATTTT
CDR3aa: CASSLRQFTDTQYF
d_gene: .
j_gene: TRBJ2-3
v_gene: TRBV5-1
abundance: .

CDR3nt: TGTGCCAGCAGCCTTCTGACAGATACGCAGTATTTT
CDR3aa: CASSLLTDTQYF
d_gene: .
j_gene: TRBJ2-3
v_gene: TRBV7-9
abundance: .

CDR3nt: TGTGCCAGCAGCTTACCCTTAGGACAGGGAGTAGATCAGCCCCAGCATTTT
CDR3aa: CASSLPLGQGVDQPQHF
d_gene: TRBD1
j_gene: TRBJ1-5
v_gene: TRBV7-9
abundance: .